The next 20 T cell receptor beta chains were all read from a single sample in a study of T cell responses to AZD1222 COVID-19 vaccine. TCRdb keeps only in-frame clones here, not all; method: immunoSEQ multiplex PCR. This sample has approximately 110,000 clones; roughly nine tenths occur once, and the top ten carry 0.95% to 1.5%. Source: peripheral blood, taken on day 0 of AZD1222 vaccination. These receptors were collected from an adult in good health.

With regard to this clone: Other nucleotide sequences in the sample specify the same CDR3. J is TRBJ1-1 and V is TRBV6-5; D gene unclear. The ends were cut back, 0 bases at V and 5 bases at J, with 10 bases in the middle. Germline loops: CDR1 MNHEY, CDR2 SVGAGI. The CDR3 extends over 14 amino acids. The CDR3 bases are TGTGCCAGCAGTTACTCATCGGGTGGAACTGAAGCTTTCTTT. It is translated as CASSYSSGGTEAFF.

The V gene is TRBV5-1, the J gene TRBJ1-1; 8 positions agree with TRBD1. CDR1 is SGHRS and CDR2 is YFSETQ in the germline V gene. The CDR3 is 16 residues long. V lost 1 base and J lost 3; bases outside the gene matches: 8. The CDR3 coding sequence is TGCGCCAGCAGCTTGTGGGGAGTACAGGGGGACACTGAAGCTTTCTTT. As protein: CASSLWGVQGDTEAFF.

V gene TRBV4-1 combines with J gene TRBJ1-4; possible D gene TRBD1, 5 bases. The CDR3 is 14 residues long. In germline, CDR1 is MGHRA, CDR2 YSYEKL. With 0 bases removed from V and 5 bases from J, the gap between germline ends came to 7 bases. CDR3 nucleotides: TGCGCCAGCAGCCAAGAAGCAGGGAATGAAAAACTGTTTTTT. Protein: CASSQEAGNEKLFF.

This chain uses TRBV27 with TRBJ1-2, with a weak D call TRBD1 (5 bases). V lost 5 bases and J lost 6, with 16 bases in between. Germline V CDR1 and CDR2: MNHEY, SMNVEV (reference sequence). The CDR3 is 14 residues long. The CDR3: CASSTLGGGHGYTF. In DNA form, the CDR3 reads TGTGCCAGCAGTACTCTCGGGGGAGGGCATGGCTACACCTTC.

The genes are TRBV19 and TRBJ1-3; no clear D gene. Trimming left V 3 bases short and J 5 bases short, with 11 bases between. This CDR3 spans 14 amino acids. CDR1 and CDR2 (germline): LNHDA, SQIVND (reference sequence). CDR3 sequence (DNA): TGTGCCAGTAGTATCGGGCCCGACCGAAACACCATATATTTT. Translated: CASSIGPDRNTIYF.

The rearrangement joins TRBV5-5 to TRBJ1-1; D is perhaps TRBD1 (6 bases). This CDR3 contains 14 residues. CDR1 SGHKS and CDR2 YYEKEE come from the germline V gene (reference sequence). V was pared by 3 bases and J by 4 bases, with 13 bases between. The CDR3 sequence is CASSWKQGRTEAFF. As DNA, the CDR3 is TGTGCCAGCAGCTGGAAGCAGGGGCGCACTGAAGCTTTCTTT.

Concerning this clone itself: This CDR3 is also generated by other DNA sequences in the sample. DNA of the CDR3: TGTGCCAGCAGCTTATCGCTTAACACTGAAGCTTTCTTT. This gives the protein CASSLSLNTEAFF. The J gene is TRBJ1-1, the V gene TRBV7-8, with D unclear. Between the trimmed V and J ends, which lost 2 bases and 2 bases, there was a span of 6 bases. Germline CDR1 is SGHVS and CDR2 is FQNEAQ. This CDR3 has 13 amino acids.

This sequence joins TRBV27 and TRBJ1-1, with TRBD1 as a possible D gene (5 bases). The CDR3 is made up of 16 amino acids. Germline CDR1 MNHEY, CDR2 SMNVEV (reference sequence). V was trimmed by 6 bases and J by 2 bases, leaving 19 bases between them. The CDR3: CASSMNRGRGNTEAFF. The DNA of the CDR3 is TGTGCCAGCAGCATGAATCGGGGTAGGGGAAACACTGAAGCTTTCTTT.

The gene calls are TRBV11-3 and TRBJ2-3, with D unclear. V lost 1 base and J 4 bases, leaving 6 bases between the germline ends. There are 13 residues in the CDR3. Germline lookup yields CDR1 SGHNT and CDR2 YENEEA. CDR3 coding DNA: TGTGCCAGCAGCTTAGCGGGCGCAGATACGCAGTATTTT. This translates into CASSLAGADTQYF.

The chain joins TRBV19 to TRBJ2-3, with D possibly TRBD2 on 6 matching bases. V shed 4 bases and J shed 0 bases, with 8 bases lying between them. Germline V gene data show CDR1 as LNHDA and CDR2 as SQIVND (reference sequence). This CDR3 has 14 residues. CDR3 nucleotide sequence: TGTGCCAGTAGTAAGGGACTGAGCACAGATACGCAGTATTTT. Translating gives CASSKGLSTDTQYF. Using reference TRBV19 and TRBJ2-3 for the parts outside the CDR3, the full variable domain is DGGITQSPKYLFRKEGQNVTLSCEQNLNHDAMYWYRQDPGQGLRLIYYSQIVNDFQKGDIAEGYSVSREKKESFPLTVTSAQKNPTAFYLCASSKGLSTDTQYFGPGTRLTVL.

This chain connects TRBV3-1 (or the pseudogene TRBV3-2) to TRBJ2-3, with 8 positions matching TRBD2. V trimming: 0 bases; J trimming: 0 bases; junction bases outside the gene matches: 8. Germline-derived CDR1 and CDR2 are LGHDT and YNNKEL (reference sequence). The CDR3 is 18 amino acids. The CDR3 sequence is CASSQEAGASSSTDTQYF. The CDR3, as DNA: TGTGCCAGCAGCCAAGAAGCGGGGGCTAGTTCTAGCACAGATACGCAGTATTTT.

The chain links TRBV7-2 to TRBJ2-1; 8 bases line up with TRBD2. Germline V gene data show CDR1 as SGHTA and CDR2 as FQGNSA. This CDR3 contains 15 residues. V lost 3 bases and J lost 6; bases outside the gene matches: 7. The CDR3 protein is CASSFQVSGANEQFF. The CDR3 DNA reads as TGTGCCAGCAGCTTTCAGGTTAGCGGGGCCAATGAGCAGTTCTTC.

This chain links TRBV7-2 with TRBJ1-5, with D uncertain. The CDR3 sequence is 15 residues long. V was trimmed by 2 bases and J by 1 base, leaving 9 bases between them. CDR1 is SGHTA, CDR2 FQGNSA, per germline. Here the CDR3 reads CASSLMGGSNQPQHF. The CDR3 nucleotides read TGTGCCAGCAGCTTAATGGGAGGAAGCAATCAGCCCCAGCATTTT.

The chain recombines TRBV24-1 with TRBJ2-3; 8 nucleotides match TRBD2. This CDR3 is built from 14 residues. Germline CDR1 reads KGHDR; CDR2 reads SFDVKD. Germline trimming cut 5 bases from V and 1 base from J; bases unmatched to any gene: 1. The CDR3 sequence is CATSGREGTDTQYF. As DNA, the CDR3 is TGTGCCACCAGTGGGCGGGAGGGCACAGATACGCAGTATTTT.

This chain joins TRBV6-2 or TRBV6-3 and TRBJ1-5, with 7 bases matching TRBD1. CDR1 is MNHEY and CDR2 is SVGEGT in the germline V gene. This CDR3 comprises 16 residues. J gave up 4 bases and V 5 bases, and 11 bases lay outside the gene matches. DNA for the CDR3: TGTGCCAGCAGTACCTTCTCCAGGGACAGAAATCAGCCCCAGCATTTT. Amino acid sequence: CASSTFSRDRNQPQHF.

This clone was seen a single time. The chain couples TRBV7-2 to TRBJ1-6; D unclear. Germline CDR1 reads SGHTA; CDR2 reads FQGNSA. The CDR3 covers 11 residues. V was pared by 2 bases and J by 7 bases, with 0 bases between. The CDR3: CASSLNSPLHF. In DNA form, the CDR3 reads TGTGCCAGCAGCTTAAATTCACCCCTCCACTTT.

The chain employs TRBV7-2 and TRBJ1-5; no clear D. V was trimmed by 1 base and J by 2 bases, leaving 6 bases between them. There are 14 residues in the CDR3. Germline assignment: CDR1 SGHTA and CDR2 FQGNSA. The CDR3 region is CASSLEWGNQPQHF. The CDR3 bases are TGTGCCAGCAGCTTAGAGTGGGGCAATCAGCCCCAGCATTTT.

The chain has TRBV29-1 and TRBJ1-2; D is unclear. CDR3 length: 12 residues. Trimming shortened V by 3 bases and J by 2 bases, and 7 bases separated the two germline ends. Germline V gene data show CDR1 as SQVTM and CDR2 as ANQGSEA. The CDR3: CSVESENYGYTF. CDR3 nucleotides: TGCAGCGTTGAGTCGGAAAACTATGGCTACACCTTC.

The chain couples TRBV28 to TRBJ2-7, with TRBD1 matching over 8 bases. Germline lookup yields CDR1 MDHEN and CDR2 SYDVKM. CDR3 length: 14 residues. The trim removed 2 bases at V and 4 bases at J, leaving 4 bases unmatched. The CDR3 protein is CASSLRDRLYEQYF. CDR3 nucleotides: TGTGCCAGCAGTTTAAGGGACAGGCTATACGAGCAGTACTTC.

The chain combines TRBV4-1 with TRBJ2-3, with 10 bases aligning to TRBD2. The CDR3 spans 14 residues. V shed 0 bases, J shed 11 bases, and the junction held 5 bases outside the gene matches. The V gene's germline CDR1 is MGHRA and CDR2 YSYEKL. In DNA form, the CDR3 reads TGCGCCAGCAGCCAAGATAGGATAGCGGGGGGGCAGTATTTT. It is translated as CASSQDRIAGGQYF.